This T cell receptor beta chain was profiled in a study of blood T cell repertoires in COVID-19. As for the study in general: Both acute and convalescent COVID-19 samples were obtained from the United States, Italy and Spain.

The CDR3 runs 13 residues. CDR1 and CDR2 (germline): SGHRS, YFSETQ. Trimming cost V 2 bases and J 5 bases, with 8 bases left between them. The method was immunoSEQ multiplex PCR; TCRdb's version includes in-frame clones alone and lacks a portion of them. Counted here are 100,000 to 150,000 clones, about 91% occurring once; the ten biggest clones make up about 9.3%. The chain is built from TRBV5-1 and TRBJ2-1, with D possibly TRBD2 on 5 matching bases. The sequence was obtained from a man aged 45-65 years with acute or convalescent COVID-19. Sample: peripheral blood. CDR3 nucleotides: TGCGCCAGCAGCTTTAGAGCGGACAATGAGCAGTTCTTC. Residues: CASSFRADNEQFF.